The subject of this entry is one T cell receptor (beta chain). The antigen remains undetermined. CDR3 length equals 12 residues. CDR1 and CDR2 from the germline V gene are SNHLY and FYNNEI. Trimming removed 7 bases from V and 4 bases from J, with 8 bases in between. Active ophthalmopathy (CAS at least 3, NOSPECS at least 4), lasting under 3 months. This specimen comes from a study of Graves' ophthalmopathy and Graves' hyperthyroidism. Study information: Peripheral blood was gathered at the point of initial diagnosis, before any treatment started. Regarding the study as a whole: Clonotypes were expanded in thyroid at above 0.001 frequency, and most also appeared in blood. As the model predicted ophthalmopathy progression, it achieved a sensitivity of 70% to 71% and a specificity of 72.22%.

RNA transcripts provided the template for amplifying TCR beta CDR3 regions. RT-PCR in the first round used HTBI primers; a second-round multiplex PCR followed. MiXCR, applied by TCRdb to the multiplex PCR reads, yields one record per CDR3 protein. The data hold 260,000 or so distinct CDR3 sequences, with around 50% observed a single time. The sequence derives from an adult man with Graves' ophthalmopathy. V usage is TRBV2 and J usage is TRBJ1-3; D unresolved. The sequenced material came from peripheral blood. CDR3 sequence: CASTFSGNTIYF. The CDR3 nucleotides are TGTGCCAGCACGTTCTCCGGAAACACCATATATTTT.